This is a list of T cell receptor beta chains from one sample in a study of Graves' ophthalmopathy and Graves' hyperthyroidism. One entry per CDR3 protein results from TCRdb running MiXCR on the multiplex PCR reads. Of hundreds of thousands of distinct CDR3 sequences detected, roughly 21% appear once; the ten largest clones hold about 40%. Sequencing input: peripheral blood. These receptors were obtained from a woman aged 45 to 65 with Graves' ophthalmopathy. CDR3s leave out the opening cysteine and the closing phenylalanine or tryptophan.

cdr3_aa j_call v_call
AISRDLNSPLH TRBJ1-6 TRBV19
ATSEWDSSGELF TRBJ2-2 TRBV24-1
ASSWGGGPNTEAF TRBJ1-1 TRBV5-1
ASIITGELF TRBJ2-2 TRBV2
SATGTSGTGELF TRBJ2-2 TRBV20-1
ASSLRTGGIETQY TRBJ2-5 TRBV27
SVYGGRGSYNEQF TRBJ2-1 TRBV29-1
ATRKEPVSYGYT TRBJ1-2 TRBV24-1
ASTSGLTGELF TRBJ2-2 TRBV19
AWSWDRGELF TRBJ2-2 TRBV30
ASSYGGGASGNTIY TRBJ1-3 TRBV6-5
ASSQASSSGNTIY TRBJ1-3 TRBV4-1
ASRQGHGYT TRBJ1-2 TRBV19
ASSYTAGRGDGYT TRBJ1-2 TRBV6-2/TRBV6-3
ASSPNFGQGGGYT TRBJ1-2 TRBV18
AWSQIGNTIY TRBJ1-3 TRBV30
SARRRGRDQPQH TRBJ1-5 TRBV20-1
ASSASGQETQY TRBJ2-5 TRBV5-1
ASSPPGQGYTEAF TRBJ1-1 TRBV27
ASSTELDSTYEQY TRBJ2-7 TRBV6-1
SARGTGLTYEQY TRBJ2-7 TRBV20-1
ASSRVVDTEAF TRBJ1-1 TRBV6-4
SVEEGGEAYEQY TRBJ2-7 TRBV29-1
ASSSPEQGEETQY TRBJ2-5 TRBV7-9
AWSNDRGQNNSPLH TRBJ1-6 TRBV30
ASSEGLAGGPEETQY TRBJ2-5 TRBV2